This entry is about one T cell receptor (beta chain). The antigen is unknown. The CDR3 is 16 residues long. V gave up 1 base and J gave up 6 bases; unmatched junction bases: 4. Germline CDR1 reads SNHLY; CDR2 reads FYNNEI. This sample is drawn from a study of vaccination effects on CD4 cells after COVID-19. Study at large: It was a median of 72 days after the second dose that post-vaccine samples were obtained. Study-wide points: Marked clonal contraction was seen in infection- and vaccine-induced clones late after vaccination.

Profiled with immunoSEQ multiplex PCR; TCRdb holds only in-frame clones, not every one. The sample holds approximately 28,000 clones, approximately 71% seen once. Antigen-specific CD4+ T cells were expanded (with viral peptide pools) by the ViraFEST assay ahead of sequencing. Isolating CD4+ T cells followed ten to eleven days of culture. Every participant took two doses of the BNT162b2 or mRNA-1273 vaccine. Days 3 and 7 were when half the medium was replaced with IL-2 medium. The V gene is TRBV2, the J gene TRBJ2-3, with TRBD2 matching 13 bases. The TCR sequence derives from a human donor who received a COVID-19 vaccine. Sample: CD4+ T cells from PBMCs cultured with HCoV-NL63 spike peptides, taken after COVID-19 vaccination. This chain's CDR3 is CASSEGGLAGSDTQYF. The CDR3, as DNA: TGTGCCAGCAGTGAAGGGGGACTAGCGGGATCGGATACGCAGTATTTT. Full variable domain (remainder filled in from reference TRBV2 and TRBJ2-3): EPEVTQTPSHQVTQMGQEVILRCVPISNHLYFYWYRQILGQKVEFLVSFYNNEISEKSEIFDDQFSVERPDGSNFTLKIRSTKLEDSAMYFCASSEGGLAGSDTQYFGPGTRLTVL.